The 3 T cell receptor beta chains reported below all come from one sample, sequenced in a study of blood T cells in healthy people across ages. Next came a second PCR, run for roughly 6 to 11 cycles, which used a sample-barcoded 5' primer along with a J-beta primer mix. MiXCR, run by TCRdb on the 5' RACE reads, gives a single entry per CDR3 protein. The profile shows hundreds of thousands of distinct CDR3 sequences, 56% of them singletons. The sample taken for sequencing was blood. Receptor source: a man aged 35-49 years in good health.

The V gene is TRBV20-1, the J gene TRBJ2-7; D unresolved. Trimming pared 1 base from V and 7 bases from J, leaving 14 bases between. Germline CDR1 is DFQATT and CDR2 is SNEGSKA (reference sequence). The CDR3 is 13 residues long. The CDR3: CSARGNPYNEQYF. In DNA, the CDR3 is TGCAGTGCTAGAGGGAACCCCTACAATGAGCAGTACTTC.

The chain is built from TRBV24-1 and TRBJ2-5; 9 nucleotides align to TRBD1. This CDR3 is built from 15 residues. Germline CDR1 reads KGHDR; CDR2 reads SFDVKD. The V gene end was trimmed by 3 bases and the J gene end by 4 bases; junction bases not matched to a gene: 5. The CDR3 loop is CATSDTDRGRETQYF. The CDR3 DNA reads as TGTGCCACCAGTGATACGGACAGGGGAAGAGAGACCCAGTACTTC.

The chain employs TRBV7-2 and TRBJ2-6; 10 bases agree with TRBD1. J was trimmed by 0 bases and V by 11 bases; bases with no gene match: 13. The germline CDR1 and CDR2 sequences are SGHTA and FQGNSA. The CDR3 runs 18 residues. The CDR3 loop is CAGTLKTGGASGANVLTF. The CDR3 region has the DNA TGTGCCGGTACCCTCAAGACAGGGGGCGCCTCTGGGGCCAACGTCCTGACTTTC.